This TCR beta chain came from a study of neurological immune-mediated disorders. One entry per CDR3 protein, called by TCRdb with MiXCR from the 5' RACE reads. Of 120,000 or so distinct CDR3 sequences in the sample, roughly 3.2% were seen once. This clonotype was detected many times. V was trimmed by 4 bases and J by 7 bases, leaving 11 bases between them. This CDR3 region has 13 residues. Germline CDR1 MNHEY, CDR2 SVGAGI. This chain uses TRBV6-5 with TRBJ2-1; D is unclear. This sequence originates from a woman aged 25 to 39 with multiple sclerosis. Sample: PBMCs. In DNA form, the CDR3 reads TGTGCCAGCAGTTCCCTCCGGACGAATGAGCAGTTCTTC. Encoded protein: CASSSLRTNEQFF.